Included here is one TCR beta chain sequence, with context. This specimen belongs to a study of blood T cell repertoires in COVID-19. Overall study context: Samples representing acute and convalescent COVID-19 were sourced from the United States, Italy and Spain.

This CDR3 comprises 16 residues. The ends lost 6 bases at V and 2 bases at J; junction bases unmatched: 12. Germline CDR1 and CDR2: LNHDA and SQIVND (reference sequence). In the study's own analysis: Researchers report that nucleated cell counts were estimated from reference gene primer amplification. The table came from immunoSEQ multiplex PCR; TCRdb's copy has only in-frame clones and leaves some out. V, J and clone size are those of that table, while D and trimming were read from the DNA. Of tens of thousands of clones listed, 75% to 95% are singletons. The chain uses TRBV19 and TRBJ2-7; 8 bases agree with TRBD1. The sequence came from a human donor with active COVID-19. The donor label of this sample is uncertain. Sequenced material: peripheral blood. CDR3 sequence reads: CASSGQGQARAYEQYF. Written as DNA, the CDR3 is TGTGCCAGTAGCGGCCAGGGACAGGCCAGGGCCTACGAGCAGTACTTC.